Below, 18 T cell receptor beta chains from the same sample are listed, as sequenced in a study of a mutant IDH1 vaccine in newly diagnosed glioma. Time point reported: week 35, safety follow-up. Topical imiquimod accompanied each vaccine dose, which consisted of 300 ug of mutant IDH1 20-mer peptide. These receptors are not linked to any known antigen. Some clones are missing from TCRdb's copy, which holds only in-frame ones; the method was immunoSEQ multiplex PCR. Among 45,000 to 60,000 clones listed, approximately 90% were seen once. The sample consisted of PBMCs, taken from a glioma patient whose treatment included an IDH1 peptide vaccine. These receptors were taken from a woman aged 35 to 49 with glioma.

This clone was seen once. This chain uses TRBV11-1 with TRBJ2-1; perhaps TRBD1 as D (6 bases). The CDR3 consists of 13 residues. Looked up from germline, CDR1 is SGHAT and CDR2 is FQDESV (reference sequence). The V and J ends lost 2 bases and 9 bases respectively, with 11 bases between them. The CDR3 is CASSLTGSGEQFF. In DNA form, the CDR3 reads TGTGCCAGCAGCTTAACAGGGTCGGGTGAGCAGTTCTTC. Using reference TRBV11-1 and TRBJ2-1 for the parts outside the CDR3, the full variable domain is EAEVAQSPRYKITEKSQAVAFWCDPISGHATLYWYRQILGQGPELLVQFQDESVVDDSQLPKDRFSAERLKGVDSTLKIQPAELGDSAMYLCASSLTGSGEQFFGPGTRLTVL.

The chain employs TRBV5-6 and TRBJ1-2; D gene ambiguous. The CDR3 has 12 amino acids. Deletions cut 0 bases from V and 4 bases from J, with 4 bases between. The germline V gene has CDR1 SGHDT and CDR2 YYEEEE. The CDR3 region has the DNA TGTGCCAGCAGCTTGGATGCCTATGGCTACACCTTC. It yields the protein CASSLDAYGYTF.

The gene calls are TRBV7-9 and TRBJ2-5; a possible D gene is TRBD2 (6 bases). V was cut by 4 bases and J by 1 base, with 13 bases left in between. CDR1 and CDR2 (germline): SEHNR, FQNEAQ (reference sequence). The CDR3 loop spans 15 amino acids. CDR3 protein: CASSSQAGRQETQYF. As DNA, the CDR3 is TGTGCCAGCAGCTCGCAAGCGGGTCGCCAAGAGACCCAGTACTTC. The full variable domain, completed using reference TRBV7-9 and TRBJ2-5, is DTGVSQNPRHKITKRGQNVTFRCDPISEHNRLYWYRQTLGQGPEFLTYFQNEAQLEKSRLLSDRFSAERPKGSFSTLEIQRTEQGDSAMYLCASSSQAGRQETQYFGPGTRLLVL.

The rearrangement links TRBV6-6 to TRBJ2-7; 10 positions agree with TRBD1. Germline CDR1 is MNHNY and CDR2 is SVGAGI (reference sequence). Germline trimming cut 4 bases from V and 1 base from J; bases unmatched to any gene: 7. The CDR3 totals 16 residues. CDR3 sequence: CASSSTGTGVSYEQYF. CDR3 nucleotides: TGTGCCAGCAGTTCAACCGGGACAGGGGTATCCTACGAGCAGTACTTC.

V gene TRBV18 combines with J gene TRBJ1-2; D gene uncertain. The V and J ends lost 3 bases and 4 bases respectively, with 12 bases between them. The length of the CDR3 is 14 residues. The germline V gene encodes CDR1 KGHSH and CDR2 LQKENI. The CDR3 DNA is TGTGCCAGCTCACCTTACGAACAAGCCTATGGCTACACCTTC. This codes for CASSPYEQAYGYTF.

The chain employs TRBV7-2 and TRBJ1-5; D unclear. The germline V gene has CDR1 SGHTA and CDR2 FQGNSA. Trimming removed 1 base from V and 3 bases from J, with 7 bases in between. The CDR3 has 14 residues. The CDR3 DNA is TGTGCCAGCAGCTTAGGGCAGAACAATCAGCCCCAGCATTTT. Its translation is CASSLGQNNQPQHF.

J is TRBJ1-5 and V is TRBV7-6; 8 bases agree with TRBD1. Germline V lookup: CDR1 SGHVS, CDR2 FNYEAQ. The CDR3 extends over 15 amino acids. V lost 5 bases, J lost 2 bases, and 5 bases stayed unmatched. For the CDR3, the DNA is TGTGCCAGCAGCCCCCAGGGACAGGGCAATCAGCCCCAGCATTTT. This encodes CASSPQGQGNQPQHF. Looking up the rest from reference TRBV7-6 and TRBJ1-5 gives the full variable domain: GAGVSQSPRYKVTKRGQDVALRCDPISGHVSLYWYRQALGQGPEFLTYFNYEAQQDKSGLPNDRFSAERPEGSISTLTIQRTEQRDSAMYRCASSPQGQGNQPQHFGDGTRLSIL.

The V and J genes are TRBV13 and TRBJ1-2; D is ambiguous. From germline, CDR1 is PRHDT and CDR2 FYEKMQ (reference sequence). The CDR3 consists of 15 residues. Trimming took off 6 bases at V and 2 bases at J, with 16 bases between the two ends. This CDR3 reads CASRRAGRANYGYTF. DNA for the CDR3: TGTGCCAGCAGACGTGCCGGTAGGGCCAACTATGGCTACACCTTC.

The chain combines TRBV30 with TRBJ2-7, with D possibly matching TRBD2 (6 bases). The V gene lost 0 bases and the J gene lost 10 bases, with 16 bases spanning the gap. Per the germline V gene, CDR1 is GTSNPN and CDR2 is SVGIG (reference sequence). The CDR3 contains 13 residues. CDR3 residues: CAWSVPPGEAQYF. CDR3 in DNA: TGTGCCTGGAGTGTCCCCCCCGGGGAGGCCCAGTACTTC.

The chain couples TRBV27 to TRBJ2-1; the match to TRBD2 covers 10 bases. The V gene end was trimmed by 2 bases and the J gene end by 8 bases; junction bases not matched to a gene: 0. The CDR3 totals 13 residues. The V gene's germline CDR1 is MNHEY and CDR2 SMNVEV (reference sequence). The CDR3 coding sequence is TGTGCCAGCAGTTTACTAGCGGGGGATGAGCAGTTCTTC. This gives the protein CASSLLAGDEQFF.

The J gene is TRBJ1-3, the V gene TRBV4-3; perhaps TRBD1 as D (5 bases). Germline V gives CDR1 LGHNA, CDR2 YSLEER. The CDR3 covers 17 residues. Trimming took off 0 bases at V and 4 bases at J, with 16 bases between the two ends. The CDR3 is CASSQDLGTLTGNTIYF. In nucleotides, the CDR3 is TGCGCCAGCAGCCAAGATTTAGGGACGCTCACCGGAAACACCATATATTTT.

This clone is a singleton in its sample. J is TRBJ2-7 and V is TRBV28; unclear D gene. This CDR3 is built from 12 residues. V was cut by 8 bases and J by 1 base, with 9 bases left in between. Per the germline V gene, CDR1 is MDHEN and CDR2 is SYDVKM. CDR3 DNA sequence: TGTGCCAGCGAGACGGAATCCTACGAGCAGTACTTC. It yields the protein CASETESYEQYF. Full variable domain (outside the CDR3, taken from reference TRBV28 and TRBJ2-7): DVKVTQSSRYLVKRTGEKVFLECVQDMDHENMFWYRQDPGLGLRLIYFSYDVKMKEKGDIPEGYSVSREKKERFSLILESASTNQTSMYLCASETESYEQYFGPGTRLTVT.

The chain recombines TRBV19 with TRBJ2-7; 12 bases match TRBD2. The CDR3 loop spans 12 amino acids. Germline CDR1 and CDR2: LNHDA and SQIVND (reference sequence). The V segment lost 6 bases and the J segment 13 bases; nucleotides outside the gene matches: 7. CDR3 residues: CASSRLAGVLYF. CDR3 coding DNA: TGTGCCAGTAGCCGACTAGCGGGGGTTCTATACTTC.

This clone was seen once. CDR3 sequence: CASSVGAGTEAFF. In DNA, the CDR3 is TGTGCCAGCAGCGTAGGGGCTGGCACTGAAGCTTTCTTT. V and J are TRBV9 and TRBJ1-1; D unresolved. The V end lost 0 bases, the J end lost 4 bases, and 7 bases lay between the germline ends. CDR1 is SGDLS and CDR2 is YYNGEE in the germline V gene. The CDR3 spans 13 residues.

The chain recombines TRBV5-5 with TRBJ1-2, with TRBD1 matching over 7 bases. Per the germline V gene, CDR1 is SGHKS and CDR2 is YYEKEE (reference sequence). V shed 3 bases and J 5 bases; nucleotides not matched to a gene: 4. The CDR3 is 13 residues long. Written as DNA, the CDR3 is TGTGCCAGCAGCTCAGGGGGGTTATATGGCTACACCTTC. This codes for CASSSGGLYGYTF.

This clone has a handful of counts. The rearrangement joins TRBV6-5 to TRBJ1-1; D may be TRBD1 (6 bases). CDR3 size: 15 residues. Per the germline V gene, CDR1 is MNHEY and CDR2 is SVGAGI. The V end lost 5 bases, the J end lost 1 base, and 14 bases lay between the germline ends. The CDR3 here is CASSTPGTSNTEAFF. The CDR3 nucleotides are TGTGCCAGCAGTACCCCCGGGACATCGAACACTGAAGCTTTCTTT.

This clone has only one observation. V and J are TRBV5-4 and TRBJ1-4; 8 bases are shared with TRBD1. Trimming took 2 bases from V and 4 from J; bases not matched to a gene: 7. Per germline, CDR1 SGHNT and CDR2 YYREEE (reference sequence). CDR3 size: 16 residues. CDR3 residues: CASSLSGTGLNEKLFF. The DNA of the CDR3 is TGTGCCAGCAGCTTAAGCGGGACAGGCCTTAATGAAAAACTGTTTTTT. The full variable domain, rest sourced from reference TRBV5-4 and TRBJ1-4, is ETGVTQSPTHLIKTRGQQVTLRCSSQSGHNTVSWYQQALGQGPQFIFQYYREEENGRGNFPPRFSGLQFPNYSSELNVNALELDDSALYLCASSLSGTGLNEKLFFGSGTQLSVL.

The chain combines TRBV5-1 with TRBJ1-1; 7 nucleotides match TRBD1. The CDR3 sequence is 15 residues long. The junction had 10 bases not matched to a gene; V was cut back by 4 bases and J by 4 bases. CDR1 is SGHRS and CDR2 is YFSETQ in the germline V gene. CDR3 nucleotide sequence: TGCGCCAGCAGCATACAGGGGTTTGGGTCCACTGAAGCTTTCTTT. Its protein is CASSIQGFGSTEAFF.